These T cell receptor beta chains were read from a single sample in a study of CD8 T cells in Susac syndrome. MiXCR was run by TCRdb on the immunoSEQ multiplex PCR reads, yielding one entry per CDR3 protein. The repertoire holds under 150,000 distinct CDR3 sequences, with around 91% as singletons. Sequencing was carried out using CD8+ T cells from PBMCs. The receptors were gathered from a human donor with multiple sclerosis. The CDR3 runs from the conserved cysteine through the conserved F or W. D genes are given only for firm matches. Expanded clones are given a class, and other clones once, few, many or no size at all.

abundance: NA
v_gene: TRBV6-2/TRBV6-3
j_gene: TRBJ1-1
d_gene: NA
CDR3nt: TGTGCCAGCTCGCGAAGGCGTGGGGCTGAAGCTTTCTTT
CDR3aa: CASSRRRGAEAFF

abundance: NA
v_gene: TRBV6-2/TRBV6-3
j_gene: TRBJ2-1
d_gene: NA
CDR3nt: TGTGCCAGCAGTTACTCGATTAGCGGAAACTACAATGAGCAGTTCTTC
CDR3aa: CASSYSISGNYNEQFF

abundance: NA
v_gene: TRBV7-9
j_gene: TRBJ2-5
d_gene: NA
CDR3nt: TGTGCCAGCAGCTTAGTTCACGGTTTTCAAGAGACCCAGTACTTC
CDR3aa: CASSLVHGFQETQYF

abundance: NA
v_gene: TRBV4-2
j_gene: TRBJ2-3
d_gene: NA
CDR3nt: TGTGCCAGCAGCCAAGACTGGACAGCACCAGCATTCGGGGATACGCAGTATTTT
CDR3aa: CASSQDWTAPAFGDTQYF

abundance: NA
v_gene: TRBV30
j_gene: TRBJ1-5
d_gene: NA
CDR3nt: TGTGCCTGGAGTGATACAGGGAGGGAGCCCCAGCATTTT
CDR3aa: CAWSDTGREPQHF

abundance: NA
v_gene: TRBV5-6
j_gene: TRBJ2-7
d_gene: NA
CDR3nt: TGTGCTCCTAACCCCTACGAGCAGTACTTC
CDR3aa: CAPNPYEQYF

abundance: NA
v_gene: TRBV7-9
j_gene: TRBJ1-1
d_gene: NA
CDR3nt: TGTGCCAGCAGCTTTAATCAGGGTTCAAACACTGAAGCTTTCTTT
CDR3aa: CASSFNQGSNTEAFF

abundance: NA
v_gene: TRBV6-5
j_gene: TRBJ2-1
d_gene: NA
CDR3nt: TGTGCCAGCAGTTACTGGCCAGGCCTTTACAATGAGCAGTTCTTC
CDR3aa: CASSYWPGLYNEQFF

abundance: NA
v_gene: TRBV6-1
j_gene: TRBJ1-1
d_gene: NA
CDR3nt: TGTGCCAGCAGTGAACACCCGGGGGGCTCCGTGAACACTGAAGCTTTCTTT
CDR3aa: CASSEHPGGSVNTEAFF

abundance: NA
v_gene: TRBV27
j_gene: TRBJ2-7
d_gene: TRBD2
CDR3nt: TGTGCCAGCAGTTTCCAGCGGGGTTCCTACGAGCAGTACTTC
CDR3aa: CASSFQRGSYEQYF

abundance: NA
v_gene: TRBV15
j_gene: TRBJ2-7
d_gene: TRBD2
CDR3nt: TGTGCCACCGGGGGACTAGAGGCCGAGCAGTACTTC
CDR3aa: CATGGLEAEQYF

abundance: NA
v_gene: TRBV25-1
j_gene: TRBJ2-2
d_gene: NA
CDR3nt: TGTGCCAGCAGAGTCGGACAGCGAGAGGGGCTGTTTTTT
CDR3aa: CASRVGQREGLFF

abundance: NA
v_gene: TRBV6-2/TRBV6-3
j_gene: TRBJ2-3
d_gene: NA
CDR3nt: TGTGCCAGCAGTTCCTGGGACCATAGCGAAGCTAGCACAGATACGCAGTATTTT
CDR3aa: CASSSWDHSEASTDTQYF

abundance: NA
v_gene: TRBV6-5
j_gene: TRBJ2-7
d_gene: NA
CDR3nt: TGTGCCAGCAGTTCTCCGGCTGGTATGGCTTGGCAGTACTTC
CDR3aa: CASSSPAGMAWQYF

abundance: NA
v_gene: TRBV20-1
j_gene: TRBJ2-1
d_gene: TRBD2
CDR3nt: TGCAGTGCTAGTTCCTATAACCCGAGCGGGAGTCCCAATGAGCAGTTCTTC
CDR3aa: CSASSYNPSGSPNEQFF

abundance: NA
v_gene: TRBV27
j_gene: TRBJ1-5
d_gene: NA
CDR3nt: TGTGCCAGCACCCTTCAAATACTTGGTCCCCAGCCCCAGCATTTT
CDR3aa: CASTLQILGPQPQHF

abundance: NA
v_gene: TRBV5-4
j_gene: TRBJ1-4
d_gene: NA
CDR3nt: TGTGCCAGCAGCTTGAGCTCTGAAAAACTGTTTTTT
CDR3aa: CASSLSSEKLFF

abundance: NA
v_gene: TRBV24-1
j_gene: TRBJ2-1
d_gene: NA
CDR3nt: TGTGCCACCAGTGATTTTGGCGATATGGAGTTCTTC
CDR3aa: CATSDFGDMEFF

abundance: NA
v_gene: TRBV2
j_gene: TRBJ1-2
d_gene: NA
CDR3nt: TGTGCCAGCAGTGAAGGAAACGTATACTATGGCTACACCTTC
CDR3aa: CASSEGNVYYGYTF

abundance: NA
v_gene: TRBV6-6
j_gene: TRBJ2-1
d_gene: NA
CDR3nt: TGTGCCAGCAGGGAAAGGCTCTACAATGAGCAGTTCTTC
CDR3aa: CASRERLYNEQFF

abundance: NA
v_gene: TRBV14
j_gene: TRBJ1-1
d_gene: TRBD1
CDR3nt: TGTGCCAGCAGCCCACGGACAGGGATGGACACTGAAGCTTTCTTT
CDR3aa: CASSPRTGMDTEAFF

abundance: NA
v_gene: TRBV27
j_gene: TRBJ2-1
d_gene: NA
CDR3nt: TGTGCCAGCAGCGGGGCGCCGTACAATGAGCAGTTCTTC
CDR3aa: CASSGAPYNEQFF

abundance: NA
v_gene: TRBV11-2
j_gene: TRBJ1-1
d_gene: TRBD1
CDR3nt: TGTGCCAGCAGCTTAGACTCCGTTCTGGGACAGACTGAAGCTTTCTTT
CDR3aa: CASSLDSVLGQTEAFF

abundance: NA
v_gene: TRBV14
j_gene: TRBJ1-2
d_gene: NA
CDR3nt: TGTGCCAGCAGCCAAGAGGTCTGGACGGAACTTTTCCCCTATGGCTACACCTTC
CDR3aa: CASSQEVWTELFPYGYTF

abundance: NA
v_gene: TRBV7-8
j_gene: TRBJ2-4
d_gene: NA
CDR3nt: TGTGCCAGCAGCCAACCGGGGCCGGTAAACATTCAGTACTTC
CDR3aa: CASSQPGPVNIQYF

abundance: NA
v_gene: TRBV4-2
j_gene: TRBJ2-3
d_gene: NA
CDR3nt: TGTGCCAGCAGCCCCAACGCGGGTAGCACAGATACGCAGTATTTT
CDR3aa: CASSPNAGSTDTQYF

abundance: NA
v_gene: TRBV7-9
j_gene: TRBJ1-4
d_gene: NA
CDR3nt: TGTGCCAGCAGCCGAGGGGGGAGTGAAAAACTGTTTTTT
CDR3aa: CASSRGGSEKLFF

abundance: NA
v_gene: TRBV5-6
j_gene: TRBJ1-5
d_gene: NA
CDR3nt: TGTGCCAGCAGCCCCGGTGCGGGGGGTCAGCCCCAGCATTTT
CDR3aa: CASSPGAGGQPQHF

abundance: NA
v_gene: TRBV28
j_gene: TRBJ1-4
d_gene: TRBD1
CDR3nt: TGTGCCAGCAGTTCCCCGGGACAGGGTAATGAAAAACTGTTTTTT
CDR3aa: CASSSPGQGNEKLFF

abundance: NA
v_gene: TRBV5-1
j_gene: TRBJ2-3
d_gene: TRBD2
CDR3nt: TGCGCCAGCAGCTTGGGCGGGAGTAATGGAGATACGCAGTATTTT
CDR3aa: CASSLGGSNGDTQYF

abundance: NA
v_gene: TRBV2
j_gene: TRBJ1-4
d_gene: TRBD1
CDR3nt: TGTGCCAGCAGTGATGGAGGGGGCGGTTCTAATGAAAAACTGTTTTTT
CDR3aa: CASSDGGGGSNEKLFF

abundance: NA
v_gene: TRBV30
j_gene: TRBJ2-3
d_gene: NA
CDR3nt: TGTGCCTGGAGTGTAGATGAGGACTTCGAGGGTCTAGATACGCAGTATTTT
CDR3aa: CAWSVDEDFEGLDTQYF

abundance: NA
v_gene: TRBV5-6
j_gene: TRBJ2-1
d_gene: NA
CDR3nt: TGTGCCAGCAGCTTGGCTCTCGGCCCGAGGAGTGAGCAGTTCTTC
CDR3aa: CASSLALGPRSEQFF

abundance: NA
v_gene: TRBV19
j_gene: TRBJ2-1
d_gene: NA
CDR3nt: TGTGCCAGTAGTATGGCCCCATCCTACAATGAGCAGTTCTTC
CDR3aa: CASSMAPSYNEQFF

abundance: NA
v_gene: TRBV5-4
j_gene: TRBJ2-5
d_gene: NA
CDR3nt: TGTGCCAGCACCCGAGGAGGAGATCAAGAGACCCAGTACTTC
CDR3aa: CASTRGGDQETQYF

abundance: NA
v_gene: TRBV7-8
j_gene: TRBJ2-2
d_gene: NA
CDR3nt: TGTGCCAGCAGCCCCTTTTCTGCCGGGGAGCTGTTTTTT
CDR3aa: CASSPFSAGELFF

abundance: NA
v_gene: TRBV20-1
j_gene: TRBJ1-5
d_gene: NA
CDR3nt: TGCAGTGCTAGAGAGGACAGCAGCATTAATCAGCCCCAGCATTTT
CDR3aa: CSAREDSSINQPQHF

abundance: NA
v_gene: TRBV4-2
j_gene: TRBJ2-1
d_gene: TRBD1
CDR3nt: TGTGCCAGCAGCCCGAGGGACAGGGGCAGTGAGCAGTTCTTC
CDR3aa: CASSPRDRGSEQFF

abundance: NA
v_gene: TRBV7-9
j_gene: TRBJ2-7
d_gene: NA
CDR3nt: TGTGCCAGCACCCTCATAGGGGAGCAGTACTTC
CDR3aa: CASTLIGEQYF

abundance: NA
v_gene: TRBV15
j_gene: TRBJ2-7
d_gene: TRBD2
CDR3nt: TGTGCCACCTCTTCACTAGCGGGAGACGAGCAGTACTTC
CDR3aa: CATSSLAGDEQYF

abundance: NA
v_gene: TRBV20-1
j_gene: TRBJ2-3
d_gene: TRBD2
CDR3nt: TGCAGTGCTACACCCGGGACTAGCGGGAGAGGAGATACGCAGTATTTT
CDR3aa: CSATPGTSGRGDTQYF

abundance: NA
v_gene: TRBV5-6
j_gene: TRBJ2-1
d_gene: NA
CDR3nt: TGTGCCAGCAGCCCGGCGCGGGCCGCCTACAATGAGCAGTTCTTC
CDR3aa: CASSPARAAYNEQFF

abundance: NA
v_gene: TRBV20-1
j_gene: TRBJ1-5
d_gene: NA
CDR3nt: TGCAGTCCCCACCGGGGGAGCGTTGCGTCCCAGCATTTT
CDR3aa: CSPHRGSVASQHF

abundance: NA
v_gene: TRBV5-4
j_gene: TRBJ2-1
d_gene: NA
CDR3nt: TGTGCCAGCAGCCGACAGTACAATGAGCAGTTCTTC
CDR3aa: CASSRQYNEQFF

abundance: NA
v_gene: TRBV15
j_gene: TRBJ2-1
d_gene: TRBD2
CDR3nt: TGTGCCACCAGTCGTGGCGGGAGGGCCAATGAGCAGTTCTTC
CDR3aa: CATSRGGRANEQFF

abundance: NA
v_gene: TRBV29-1
j_gene: TRBJ2-7
d_gene: TRBD2
CDR3nt: TGCAGCGTTGAAGATCGGCGGACTAGCGGGAGGGCCCACGAGCAGTACTTC
CDR3aa: CSVEDRRTSGRAHEQYF

abundance: NA
v_gene: TRBV3-1
j_gene: TRBJ1-1
d_gene: NA
CDR3nt: TGTGCCAGCAGCCAAGAAGCCAGGGCGGCCCTGAACACTGAAGCTTTCTTT
CDR3aa: CASSQEARAALNTEAFF

abundance: NA
v_gene: TRBV3-1
j_gene: TRBJ1-2
d_gene: NA
CDR3nt: TGTGCCAGCAGCCAAGATCTCGGAACCGCTAACTATGGCTACACCTTC
CDR3aa: CASSQDLGTANYGYTF

abundance: NA
v_gene: TRBV27
j_gene: TRBJ2-2
d_gene: NA
CDR3nt: TGTGCCAGCAGTTGGGAAGGGATTGTCGGGGAGCTGTTTTTT
CDR3aa: CASSWEGIVGELFF

abundance: NA
v_gene: TRBV9
j_gene: TRBJ1-4
d_gene: NA
CDR3nt: TGTGCCAGCAGCGCCGGGACGGGCGCTGAAAAACTGTTTTTT
CDR3aa: CASSAGTGAEKLFF

abundance: NA
v_gene: TRBV20-1
j_gene: TRBJ1-2
d_gene: NA
CDR3nt: TGCAGTGCTAGAGAAAGGGGCGGCTATGGCTACACCTTC
CDR3aa: CSARERGGYGYTF

abundance: NA
v_gene: TRBV13
j_gene: TRBJ2-7
d_gene: NA
CDR3nt: TGTGCCAGCAGCTTAGGCCCAACGGGGGAGCAGTACTTC
CDR3aa: CASSLGPTGEQYF

abundance: NA
v_gene: TRBV5-6
j_gene: TRBJ1-2
d_gene: NA
CDR3nt: TGTGCCAGCAGCTCCGGGTCTTGGGGATACACCTTC
CDR3aa: CASSSGSWGYTF

abundance: few
v_gene: TRBV19
j_gene: TRBJ1-1
d_gene: NA
CDR3nt: TGTGCCAGTAGTATAGGTATGAACACTGAAGCTTTCTTT
CDR3aa: CASSIGMNTEAFF

abundance: once
v_gene: TRBV30
j_gene: TRBJ1-1
d_gene: NA
CDR3nt: TGTGCCTGGAGGACCAGGGGAGAAAACACTGAAGCTTTCTTT
CDR3aa: CAWRTRGENTEAFF